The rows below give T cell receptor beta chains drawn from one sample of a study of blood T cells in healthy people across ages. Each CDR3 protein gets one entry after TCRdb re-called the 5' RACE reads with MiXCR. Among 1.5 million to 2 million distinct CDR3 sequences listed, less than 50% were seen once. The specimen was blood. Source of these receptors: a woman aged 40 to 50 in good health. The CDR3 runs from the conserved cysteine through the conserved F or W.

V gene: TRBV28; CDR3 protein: CASSRGTSGANEQFF
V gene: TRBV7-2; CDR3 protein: CASSLGGLAGGPQQETQYF
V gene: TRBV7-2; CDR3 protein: CASSLALRSYGHTF
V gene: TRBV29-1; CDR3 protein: CSVGPPGRQETQYF
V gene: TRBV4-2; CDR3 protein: CASSQLQGPGETQYF
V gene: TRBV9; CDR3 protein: CASSAQIQGPNDEQFF
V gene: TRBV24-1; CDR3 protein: CATSGGVPDTQYF
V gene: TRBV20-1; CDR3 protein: CSAPAQTQTNYGYTF
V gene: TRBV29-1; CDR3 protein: CSVDAPDRTYNEQFF
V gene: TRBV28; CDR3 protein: CASSPHREGEQFF
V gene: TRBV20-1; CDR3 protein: CSARSARTYNEQFF
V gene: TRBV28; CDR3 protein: CASSGHGGPSYEQYF
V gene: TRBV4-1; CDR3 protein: CASSQIGVPSYEQYF
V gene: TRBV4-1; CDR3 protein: CASSHRGANFYGYTF
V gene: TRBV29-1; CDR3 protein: CSVRSGLSTDTQYF